This T cell receptor (beta chain) was obtained from a study of response to subunit inactivated influenza vaccine. General study results and limits: The study's authors posited that every seasonal influenza vaccination enlists few new T cells.

TCRdb passed the RT-PCR reads through MiXCR, listing each CDR3 protein once. The table records approximately 530,000 distinct CDR3 sequences, around 8% of them present only once. Germline values: CDR1 MDHEN, CDR2 SYDVKM. This CDR3 is built from 13 residues. Trimming pared 3 bases from V and 3 bases from J, leaving 5 bases between. There are many counts of this clonotype. As yet, its antigen is unknown. Sample: PBMCs from blood, taken roughly 24 months after vaccination. The rearrangement links TRBV28 to TRBJ2-2; the D is unclear. This TCR came from a man between 45 and 75 years old who received an inactivated influenza vaccine. The CDR3 DNA follows: TGTGCCAGCAGTTTTGGCGACACCGGGGAGCTGTTTTTT. Translation gives CASSFGDTGELFF.